This entry describes one T cell receptor beta chain. There is no known antigen for this receptor. One base away there is no much larger clone; base qualities are not given. The collaborating institutions used their own protocols to collect whole blood in K2EDTA tubes. For TCRbeta analysis, collaborators shipped samples as frozen whole blood, isolated PBMCs, or DNA extracted from either of those sample types. This sample was taken from a study of blood T cell repertoires in COVID-19 (dated by TCRdb to 2020 to 2022). Broadly, across the study: Samples covering the acute and convalescent phases of COVID-19 were provided by collaborators in the United States, Italy and Spain. The material from the prospective study consisted of cDNA or gDNA derived from T cells, B-cell-depleted T cells, or PBMCs. Deeply sampled blood TCRbeta repertoires from subjects exposed to, actively infected with, or recovered from COVID-19 were included in the dataset. The repertoires were released in a freely available public database intended as a resource for research on the immune response to SARS-CoV-2. Samples were obtained from the ongoing ImmuneRACE study (first 160 participants) and from about 1,300 subjects provided by 6 global collaborators. The sample metadata nearly always contained a de-identified subject ID, COVID-19 status, age in years and sex. Where available, HLA class I and class II types were obtained from metadata supplied by the sample provider rather than from assay-based typing. Overall results and qualifications from the work: Clinical and demographic metadata were provided uncurated, with the amount varying by source and participant.

Measured from the cysteine to the phenylalanine, the CDR3 is 15 residues long. Just the 45-base CDR3 DNA is kept, in frame starting at base 1. CDR1 and CDR2 are drawn from the germline V gene: MNHEY, SVGAGI. Trimming at the junction amounts to 6 bases on V and 1 base on J, and the germline ends lie 15 bases apart. TCRbeta CDR3 regions were amplified from genomic DNA by means of the immunoSEQ Assay, a bias-controlled multiplex PCR. The authors' pipeline ran thus. Within the assay, amplification of reference gene primers was used to estimate how many nucleated cells each sample contained. To quantify the absolute abundance of each unique TCRbeta CDR3 rearrangement, sequence reads were collapsed and filtered. For each sample, productive Simpson clonality was calculated as the square root of Simpson's diversity index over productive rearrangements. The table comes from immuneACCESS by way of TCRdb, which keeps in-frame sequences with V and J called. Part of the clones is missing from these tables; in studies checked, under half for an unresolved V gene and the rest for unknown reasons. The V and J calls and clone size are taken from that table; D and trimming were inferred from the DNA. This sample lists around 160,000 clones; about nine tenths were detected once. The top ten clonotypes cover about 6% of the sample.

Recombination connected TRBV6-5 to TRBJ1-2; the D gene is possibly TRBD1, with 5 bases matching. The sequence came from a man older than 75 with acute or convalescent COVID-19. The sample was peripheral blood. The DNA is as follows: TGTGCCAGCAGGGTAACCGGGACTTATAACTATGGCTACACCTTC. Translated, this is CASRVTGTYNYGYTF.